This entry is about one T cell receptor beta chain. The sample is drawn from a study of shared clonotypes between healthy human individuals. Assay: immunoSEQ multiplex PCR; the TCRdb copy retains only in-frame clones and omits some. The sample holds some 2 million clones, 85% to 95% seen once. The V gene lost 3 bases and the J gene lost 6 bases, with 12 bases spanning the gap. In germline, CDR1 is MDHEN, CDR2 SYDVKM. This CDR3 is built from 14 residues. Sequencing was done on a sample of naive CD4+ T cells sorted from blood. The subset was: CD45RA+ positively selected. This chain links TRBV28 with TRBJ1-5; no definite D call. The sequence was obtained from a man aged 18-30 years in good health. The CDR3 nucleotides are TGTGCCAGCAGTTTGGGAGGGAGTCGTCAGCCCCAGCATTTT. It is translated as CASSLGGSRQPQHF. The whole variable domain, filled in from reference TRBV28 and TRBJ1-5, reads DVKVTQSSRYLVKRTGEKVFLECVQDMDHENMFWYRQDPGLGLRLIYFSYDVKMKEKGDIPEGYSVSREKKERFSLILESASTNQTSMYLCASSLGGSRQPQHFGDGTRLSIL.